Listed here is a single T cell receptor (beta chain). Use of 60 Vbeta and 13 Jbeta primers characterized the PCR. The repertoire was sequenced with immunoSEQ multiplex PCR; TCRdb's copy has only in-frame clones and lacks some. Here the sample spans 90,000 to 120,000 clones, over 60% being singletons. This record comes from a study of cytomegalovirus exposure and HLA in healthy donors. The V and J ends lost 1 base and 0 bases, in that order; junction bases with no gene match: 2. The CDR3 is 15 amino acids. The V gene's germline CDR1 is KGHSH and CDR2 LQKENI. The receptor was derived from a man in his 60s in good health and CMV-seropositive. The source material was PBMCs. The chain recombines TRBV18 with TRBJ2-5; TRBD2 matches 7 bases. The CDR3 coding sequence is TGTGCCAGCTCACCACGCCGGGGGGACCAAGAGACCCAGTACTTC. As protein: CASSPRRGDQETQYF.